These T cell receptor beta chains were read from a single sample in a study of shared clonotypes between healthy human individuals. Sequenced by immunoSEQ multiplex PCR; TCRdb stores in-frame clones only, minus some. The data show over 95,000 clones, with approximately 70% seen just once and about 22% held by the top ten. Sequenced: memory CD8+ T cells sorted from blood. These receptors originate from a woman aged 25 to 39 in good health. The CDR3 runs from the conserved cysteine through the conserved F or W. A D gene is named only where the DNA matches it firmly. A row's size may be missing; if present it is once, few, many or a size class.

- | - | TRBJ2-7 | TRBV30 | TGTGCCTGGAGTGTAGTGGACGGACCCTACGAGCAGTACTTC | CAWSVVDGPYEQYF
- | TRBD2 | TRBJ2-7 | TRBV28 | TGTGCCAGCAGCAGCGGGAGCATGATTTACGAGCAGTACTTC | CASSSGSMIYEQYF
few | TRBD2 | TRBJ2-5 | TRBV28 | TGTGCCAGCAGTTTCCTACTAGCGGAGACCCAAGAGACCCAGTACTTC | CASSFLLAETQETQYF
- | - | TRBJ1-5 | TRBV6-1 | TGTGCCAGCACAGAGGGCGAACAGCCCCAGCATTTT | CASTEGEQPQHF
- | - | TRBJ2-7 | TRBV6-4 | TGTGCCAGCAGTGGGAGGGGGAGCTCCTACGAGCAGTACTTC | CASSGRGSSYEQYF
many | - | TRBJ2-3 | TRBV6-4 | TGTGCCAGCAGTCACCTCCCCGACAGCACAGATACGCAGTATTTT | CASSHLPDSTDTQYF
- | - | TRBJ2-7 | TRBV6-6 | TGTGCCAGCAGTTATTATGGGACGGAGTCCTACGAGCAGTACTTC | CASSYYGTESYEQYF
- | - | TRBJ1-2 | TRBV2 | TGTGCCAGCAGTGATTTGATCAGGGGCCACTATGGCTACACCTTC | CASSDLIRGHYGYTF
few | - | TRBJ2-3 | TRBV27 | TGTGCCAGCAGTTTATATGGGTGGGCGACAGATACGCAGTATTTT | CASSLYGWATDTQYF
- | - | TRBJ1-1 | TRBV4-2 | TGTGCCAGCAGCCAAGGGGCGTCGGGACGGAGGAACACTGAAGCTTTCTTT | CASSQGASGRRNTEAFF
- | - | TRBJ2-2 | TRBV25-1 | TGTGCCAGCCGACCACAGGTTAACACCGGGGAGCTGTTTTTT | CASRPQVNTGELFF
few | - | TRBJ1-5 | TRBV28 | TGTGCCAGCACCCCTGGCCAACAGCCCCAGCATTTT | CASTPGQQPQHF